This is a list of T cell receptor beta chains from one sample in a study of OX40 agonist ivuxolimab in advanced cancers. This table comes from immunoSEQ multiplex PCR, and its TCRdb copy is limited to in-frame clones, with some not included. In the table there are nearly 25,000 clones, about 80% of which are singletons. The sequenced sample was CD4+ or CD8+ T cells sorted from blood, obtained in a trial of the OX40 agonist ivuxolimab. These receptors were taken from an adult with an advanced solid tumor such as melanoma, head and neck, liver or kidney cancer. The CDR3 runs from the conserved cysteine through the conserved F or W. The order of the fields is clone size, V gene, J gene, D gene, CDR3 protein, CDR3 DNA. The D gene is left open where the match is weak. The size of a clone is reported for some rows only, either as once, few or many, or as a class for expanded clones.

-	TRBV5-5	TRBJ2-5	-	CASSLSPTGSAGETQYF	TGTGCCAGCAGCTTGTCCCCGACCGGGTCTGCGGGGGAGACCCAGTACTTC
few	TRBV19	TRBJ2-7	TRBD1	CASKGTGAYEQYF	TGTGCCAGTAAGGGGACAGGAGCCTACGAGCAGTACTTC
-	TRBV28	TRBJ2-1	TRBD2	CASSLRGNEQFF	TGTGCCAGCAGTTTGCGGGGGAATGAGCAGTTCTTC
-	TRBV7-6	TRBJ2-5	TRBD1	CASSFGTGVNQETQYF	TGTGCCAGCAGCTTTGGGACAGGGGTCAACCAAGAGACCCAGTACTTC
-	TRBV2	TRBJ2-2	-	CASKLALNTGELFF	TGTGCCAGCAAGCTAGCTTTGAACACCGGGGAGCTGTTTTTT
-	TRBV6-5	TRBJ1-1	-	CASSSWGALRNTEAFF	TGTGCCAGCAGTTCCTGGGGAGCGCTGAGGAACACTGAAGCTTTCTTT
-	TRBV6-5	TRBJ1-6	-	CASSRQENHSPLHF	TGTGCCAGCAGTCGACAGGAGAACCATTCACCCCTCCACTTT
-	TRBV27	TRBJ1-4	-	CASKRAEQSLATNEKLFF	TGTGCCAGCAAAAGGGCAGAACAGAGCTTAGCAACTAATGAAAAACTGTTTTTT
-	TRBV11-2	TRBJ2-1	TRBD2	CASSFGGSYNEQFF	TGTGCCAGCAGCTTTGGCGGGAGCTACAATGAGCAGTTCTTC
few	TRBV29-1	TRBJ1-1	-	CSVDRGQNTEAFF	TGCAGCGTTGATAGGGGACAGAACACTGAAGCTTTCTTT
-	TRBV4-3	TRBJ2-7	TRBD1	CASSQVGGQAHEQYF	TGCGCCAGCAGCCAAGTCGGTGGACAGGCGCACGAGCAGTACTTC
-	TRBV28	TRBJ2-7	-	CASSLEGPPNWQYF	TGTGCCAGCAGTCTGGAGGGGCCGCCCAACTGGCAGTACTTC
-	TRBV9	TRBJ2-3	-	CASSVAPSTDTQYF	TGTGCCAGCAGCGTAGCACCAAGCACAGATACGCAGTATTTT
once	TRBV28	TRBJ2-2	TRBD1	CASSLGQGSTGELFF	TGTGCCAGCAGTTTGGGACAGGGATCGACCGGGGAGCTGTTTTTT
-	TRBV4-1	TRBJ1-2	TRBD1	CASSQGRDRVYGYTF	TGCGCCAGCAGCCAAGGGCGGGACAGGGTTTATGGCTACACCTTC
-	TRBV5-8	TRBJ2-7	-	CASGRGDPGHEQYF	TGTGCCAGCGGTCGTGGGGACCCTGGCCACGAGCAGTACTTC
few	TRBV5-4	TRBJ2-1	TRBD2	CASREAGATYNEQFF	TGTGCCAGCAGGGAAGCGGGGGCCACCTACAATGAGCAGTTCTTC
-	TRBV7-2	TRBJ2-7	-	CASSLTHSSYEQYF	TGTGCCAGCAGCCTTACCCACAGTTCCTACGAGCAGTACTTC
-	TRBV15	TRBJ1-6	-	CATSREQNSPLHF	TGTGCCACCAGCAGGGAGCAAAATTCACCCCTCCACTTT
-	TRBV14	TRBJ1-2	-	CASSHGPGWYGYTF	TGTGCCAGCAGCCACGGACCTGGCTGGTATGGCTACACCTTC
-	TRBV5-1	TRBJ2-7	-	CASSDGRSYEQYF	TGCGCCAGCAGCGACGGACGTTCCTACGAGCAGTACTTC
-	TRBV28	TRBJ2-5	-	CASSSGASQETQYF	TGTGCCAGCAGTTCTGGGGCCAGCCAAGAGACCCAGTACTTC
-	TRBV28	TRBJ2-7	-	CASRESYEQYF	TGTGCCAGCAGGGAGTCCTACGAGCAGTACTTC
-	TRBV5-1	TRBJ2-5	TRBD2	CASSTRGGLETQYF	TGCGCCAGCAGCACACGGGGGGGTTTGGAGACCCAGTACTTC
once	TRBV7-8	TRBJ2-5	-	CASSFSGLGTETQYF	TGTGCCAGCAGCTTTAGCGGTCTAGGGACGGAGACCCAGTACTTC
-	TRBV9	TRBJ2-2	TRBD1	CASSERFGQAGELFF	TGTGCCAGCAGCGAGAGATTCGGACAGGCCGGGGAGCTGTTTTTT
-	TRBV29-1	TRBJ2-5	-	CSVEGGSQETQYF	TGCAGCGTTGAAGGTGGCAGCCAAGAGACCCAGTACTTC
-	TRBV5-6	TRBJ2-7	-	CASSRGWAYSYEQYF	TGTGCCAGCAGCCGAGGATGGGCCTACTCCTACGAGCAGTACTTC
-	TRBV15	TRBJ2-3	TRBD1	CATSRGGTGSTDTQYF	TGTGCCACCAGCAGGGGTGGGACAGGTAGCACAGATACGCAGTATTTT
-	TRBV7-3	TRBJ2-3	-	CASSRDYTSTDTQYF	TGTGCCAGCAGCCGAGACTACACTAGCACAGATACGCAGTATTTT
medium-sized	TRBV6-1	TRBJ2-2	-	CASRWGASNTGELFF	TGTGCCAGCAGATGGGGGGCCTCGAACACCGGGGAGCTGTTTTTT
-	TRBV2	TRBJ1-5	TRBD1	CASSAMGQGSNQPQHF	TGTGCCAGCAGTGCCATGGGACAGGGAAGCAATCAGCCCCAGCATTTT
-	TRBV2	TRBJ2-5	TRBD2	CASSVGLAGSRETQYF	TGTGCCAGCAGTGTAGGACTAGCGGGGTCGCGGGAGACCCAGTACTTC
-	TRBV27	TRBJ2-1	-	CASRSNNEQFF	TGTGCCAGCAGGAGTAACAATGAGCAGTTCTTC
-	TRBV7-2	TRBJ2-3	-	CASSFAGEDTQYF	TGTGCCAGCAGCTTCGCAGGGGAAGATACGCAGTATTTT
-	TRBV19	TRBJ1-1	-	CASSRGLDTKEAFF	TGTGCCAGTAGTAGGGGCCTCGATACGAAGGAAGCTTTCTTT
-	TRBV11-3	TRBJ2-5	TRBD2	CASSQGTSLDKETQYF	TGTGCCAGCAGCCAAGGGACTAGCCTAGACAAAGAGACCCAGTACTTC
-	TRBV5-1	TRBJ1-1	TRBD1	CASSRTGGDTEAFF	TGCGCCAGCAGCCGGACAGGGGGAGACACTGAAGCTTTCTTT
few	TRBV7-2	TRBJ1-2	-	CASSLGREVGGYTF	TGTGCCAGCAGCTTAGGCAGGGAGGTGGGAGGCTACACCTTC
-	TRBV27	TRBJ2-5	-	CASSLYRDQETQYF	TGTGCCAGCAGTTTATACAGGGACCAAGAGACCCAGTACTTC
-	TRBV6-5	TRBJ1-3	-	CASSQSSGNTIYF	TGTGCCAGCAGTCAAAGCTCTGGAAACACCATATATTTT
-	TRBV9	TRBJ2-1	TRBD2	CASSLRTSGESEQFF	TGTGCCAGCAGCTTGAGGACTAGCGGGGAAAGTGAGCAGTTCTTC
-	TRBV19	TRBJ2-2	TRBD1	CASIKGAFNTGELFF	TGTGCCAGTATAAAGGGGGCCTTTAACACCGGGGAGCTGTTTTTT
-	TRBV5-1	TRBJ1-4	TRBD1	CASSPGQGGEKLFF	TGCGCCAGCAGCCCCGGACAGGGCGGGGAAAAACTGTTTTTT
-	TRBV6-5	TRBJ1-6	-	CASRAIDNSPLHF	TGTGCCAGCAGGGCAATTGATAATTCACCCCTCCACTTT
once	TRBV5-1	TRBJ1-6	TRBD1	CASRTDRGRSYNSPLHF	TGCGCCAGCAGAACCGACAGGGGGCGGTCCTATAATTCACCCCTCCACTTT
-	TRBV4-3	TRBJ1-2	-	CASSQDRSSYGYTF	TGCGCCAGCAGCCAAGATCGCAGCTCCTATGGCTACACCTTC